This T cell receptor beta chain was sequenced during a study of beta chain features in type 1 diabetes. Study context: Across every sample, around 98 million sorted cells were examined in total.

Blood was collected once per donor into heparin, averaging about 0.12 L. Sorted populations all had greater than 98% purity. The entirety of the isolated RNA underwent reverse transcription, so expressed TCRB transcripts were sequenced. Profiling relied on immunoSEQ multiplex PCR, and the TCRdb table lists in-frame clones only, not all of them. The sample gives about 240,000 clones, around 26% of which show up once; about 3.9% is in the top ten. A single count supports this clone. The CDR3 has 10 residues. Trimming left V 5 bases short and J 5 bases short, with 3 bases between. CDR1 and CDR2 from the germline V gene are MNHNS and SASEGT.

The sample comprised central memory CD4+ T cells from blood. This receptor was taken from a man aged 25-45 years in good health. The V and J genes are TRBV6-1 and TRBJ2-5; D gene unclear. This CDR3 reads CASSLETQYF. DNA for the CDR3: TGTGCCAGCAGTTTGGAGACCCAGTACTTC.